This entry concerns a single TCR beta chain. No antigen is known for it. The V end lost 7 bases, the J end lost 0 bases, and 6 bases lay between the germline ends. Germline V CDR1 and CDR2: SGHNT, YYREEE (reference sequence). CDR3 length: 12 residues. The data stem from a study of Tregs in tolerant kidney transplant recipients. Study-level background: Related graft donors supplied nonmyeloablative bone marrow transplants, and mixed chimerism was transient. General study findings and limits: The most relevant donor-specific Treg TCRbeta repertoire apparently came from expansion with activated donor B cells.

The protocol was immunoSEQ multiplex PCR, while the TCRdb copy is restricted to in-frame clones and leaves out a portion. The sample holds fewer than 100,000 clones, more than 85% seen once. The source of this sequence is a human donor who received a combined kidney and bone marrow transplant. Sequenced material: CD4+ T cells from blood, taken before the transplant. J is TRBJ2-3 and V is TRBV5-4; D remains unclear. This CDR3 is CASSVSTDTQYF. CDR3 in DNA: TGTGCCAGCTCCGTAAGCACAGATACGCAGTATTTT.